This T cell receptor (beta chain) appears in the sequencing data of a study of T cell responses to AZD1222 COVID-19 vaccine. Findings of the study overall: Targeting of unmutated variant regions was reportedly seen in nearly half of spike-specific TCRs. With dominance at 160-218 and 743-854, vaccine-associated CD4 TCRs spanned spike.

This clone was counted between two and nine times. No antigen is known for it. TCRdb's copy holds only in-frame clones and misses some; the assay was immunoSEQ multiplex PCR. The repertoire holds around 78,000 clones, with around nine tenths as singletons. Sequenced material: peripheral blood, taken on day 0 of AZD1222 vaccination. The origin of this receptor is an adult in good health.

The CDR3 reads CASSLGKTTNYGYTF. The CDR3, as DNA: TGTGCCAGCAGCTTGGGGAAGACTACTAACTATGGCTACACCTTC. The J gene is TRBJ1-2, the V gene TRBV5-4, with no clear D. CDR1 and CDR2 from the germline V gene are SGHNT and YYREEE (reference sequence). V gave up 0 bases and J gave up 0 bases, with 9 bases separating them. CDR3 length: 15 residues. Variable domain in full (rest from reference TRBV5-4 and TRBJ1-2): ETGVTQSPTHLIKTRGQQVTLRCSSQSGHNTVSWYQQALGQGPQFIFQYYREEENGRGNFPPRFSGLQFPNYSSELNVNALELDDSALYLCASSLGKTTNYGYTFGSGTRLTVV.